The sequence of this T cell receptor (beta chain) was determined in a study of blood T cell repertoires in COVID-19. Across the whole study: The samples span acute and convalescent COVID-19 from the United States, Italy and Spain.

The data were produced by immunoSEQ multiplex PCR, yet TCRdb's version contains in-frame clones alone and is incomplete. The data show over 90,000 clones, about four fifths seen once. Specimen: peripheral blood. The sequence was obtained from a human donor in a cohort sampled during active COVID-19.

This CDR3 reads CASRLDRGRRNEQFF. Written as DNA, the CDR3 is TGTGCCAGCAGGCTAGACAGGGGGCGAAGGAATGAGCAGTTCTTC. This chain connects TRBV7-9 to TRBJ2-1; 10 nucleotides align to TRBD1. V shed 6 bases and J 7 bases; nucleotides not matched to a gene: 9. Germline CDR1 and CDR2: SEHNR and FQNEAQ (reference sequence). This CDR3 is 15 amino acids long.